This section outlines one T cell receptor beta chain sequence together with its context. The data derive from a study of blood T cell repertoires in COVID-19. The table came from immunoSEQ multiplex PCR; TCRdb's copy has only in-frame clones and leaves some out. The table has 50,000 to 65,000 clones, more than 80% seen once. Germline CDR1 GTSNPN, CDR2 SVGIG (reference sequence). This CDR3 comprises 14 residues. V lost 0 bases and J lost 3, with 11 bases in between. Sequencing input: peripheral blood. This clonotype was sampled from a human donor in a cohort sampled during active COVID-19. V and J are TRBV30 and TRBJ1-2; D is possibly TRBD1 (6 bases). CDR3 protein: CAWSVLRTDYGYTF. The CDR3 DNA reads TGTGCCTGGAGTGTACTACGGACAGACTATGGCTACACCTTC.